Listed below are T cell receptor beta chains from one sample, sequenced in a study of blood T cell repertoires in COVID-19. Measured with immunoSEQ multiplex PCR; TCRdb has only the in-frame clones, and not every one. The data contain about 350,000 clones, roughly 87% of them seen just once; the ten biggest clones take up over 3.5%. Sequencing was carried out using peripheral blood. The receptors were gathered from an older woman with COVID-19, enrolled during active disease. Each CDR3 is given with its conserved first and last residue. The order of the fields is clone size, J gene, D gene, V gene, CDR3 protein, CDR3 DNA. The D gene is left open where the match is weak. Rows give clone size only sometimes, using once, few, many, or a class for an expanded clone.

.,TRBJ2-5,.,TRBV9,CASSAPRETQYF,TGTGCCAGCAGCGCACCGCGGGAGACCCAGTACTTC
few,TRBJ2-2,.,TRBV6-5,CASSRTANTGELFF,TGTGCCAGCAGTCGGACAGCGAACACCGGGGAGCTGTTTTTT
few,TRBJ1-3,.,TRBV18,CASSPGTQGPGNTIYF,TGTGCCAGCTCACCAGGGACACAAGGACCTGGAAACACCATATATTTT
.,TRBJ1-5,.,TRBV6-2/TRBV6-3,CASSPYSANPNQPQHF,TGTGCCAGCAGCCCATACTCCGCAAACCCCAATCAGCCCCAGCATTTT
.,TRBJ2-1,TRBD2,TRBV14,CASSSSGGMGEQFF,TGTGCCAGCAGCTCCTCGGGGGGGATGGGTGAGCAGTTCTTC
.,TRBJ1-2,.,TRBV7-8,CASSQLDKVTHGYTF,TGTGCCAGCAGCCAACTCGATAAAGTAACCCATGGCTACACCTTC
.,TRBJ2-5,TRBD2,TRBV20-1,CSCGLGETQYF,TGCAGTTGTGGACTAGGGGAGACCCAGTACTTC
.,TRBJ2-1,TRBD1,TRBV5-1,CASSPDRGRFSEQFF,TGCGCCAGCAGCCCCGACAGGGGGCGCTTCAGTGAGCAGTTCTTC
.,TRBJ2-5,.,TRBV5-1,CASSQSQETQYF,TGCGCCAGCAGCCAATCACAAGAGACCCAGTACTTC
.,TRBJ2-3,.,TRBV12-3/TRBV12-4,CASREGTDTQYF,TGTGCCAGCAGGGAGGGAACAGATACGCAGTATTTT
.,TRBJ1-1,TRBD1,TRBV3-1/TRBV3-2,CASSQGGTGFGTEAFF,TGTGCCAGCAGCCAAGGGGGGACAGGGTTTGGCACTGAAGCTTTCTTT
.,TRBJ2-7,.,TRBV29-1,CSVKTISDRPTYEQYF,TGCAGCGTTAAGACCATCTCGGACAGACCTACCTACGAGCAGTACTTC
.,TRBJ1-2,.,TRBV6-5,CASSQGRGYYGYTF,TGTGCCAGCAGCCAGGGGAGGGGATACTATGGCTACACCTTC
.,TRBJ1-1,TRBD1,TRBV20-1,CSASRGTGSNTEAFF,TGCAGTGCTAGTCGCGGGACAGGGAGTAACACTGAAGCTTTCTTT
.,TRBJ2-5,.,TRBV7-8,CASSLTETQETQYF,TGTGCCAGCAGCTTGACAGAGACCCAAGAGACCCAGTACTTC
.,TRBJ1-2,TRBD1,TRBV27,CASSPGQGEGEYGYTF,TGTGCCAGCAGTCCTGGACAGGGTGAAGGGGAATATGGCTACACCTTC
.,TRBJ1-6,.,TRBV7-9,CASSSTDRGLSPLHF,TGTGCCAGCAGCTCGACCGACCGGGGTTTATCACCCCTCCACTTT
.,TRBJ1-1,.,TRBV18,CASSPDGGQEAFF,TGTGCCAGCTCACCAGACGGGGGGCAGGAAGCTTTCTTT
.,TRBJ1-1,.,TRBV7-6,CASSLTGHTMNTEAFF,TGTGCCAGCAGCTTAACAGGACACACTATGAACACTGAAGCTTTCTTT
.,TRBJ1-5,TRBD1,TRBV2,CASSRDRGGNQPQHF,TGTGCCAGCAGCCGCGACAGGGGAGGCAATCAGCCCCAGCATTTT
.,TRBJ2-5,.,TRBV20-1,CSAYQETQYF,TGCAGTGCTTATCAAGAGACCCAGTACTTC
.,TRBJ1-4,TRBD1,TRBV29-1,CSVEGQTNEKLFF,TGCAGCGTTGAGGGACAGACTAATGAAAAACTGTTTTTT
.,TRBJ2-3,.,TRBV5-1,CASSLDSSGRPDTQYF,TGCGCCAGCAGCTTGGATTCTTCGGGAAGGCCAGATACGCAGTATTTT
.,TRBJ1-1,.,TRBV5-6,CASSLRYGTEAFF,TGTGCCAGCAGCTTGCGGTACGGCACTGAAGCTTTCTTT
once,TRBJ1-1,.,TRBV12-3/TRBV12-4,CASSFTGGTEAFF,TGTGCCAGCAGTTTTACGGGGGGAACTGAAGCTTTCTTT
once,TRBJ1-2,.,TRBV12-3/TRBV12-4,CASRIDVGYTF,TGTGCCAGCAGGATAGATGTTGGCTACACCTTC
.,TRBJ1-5,.,TRBV2,CASRVGGGNQPQHF,TGTGCCAGCAGAGTAGGGGGGGGCAATCAGCCCCAGCATTTT
.,TRBJ1-6,.,TRBV21-1,CASSKEDRPFTNSPLHF,TGTGCCAGCAGCAAGGAGGACAGGCCCTTTACTAATTCACCCCTCCACTTT
.,TRBJ1-2,TRBD1,TRBV3-1/TRBV3-2,CASSHGDRANYGYTF,TGTGCCAGCAGCCACGGGGACAGAGCTAACTATGGCTACACCTTC
.,TRBJ1-2,.,TRBV6-5,CASSRNRDNYGYTF,TGTGCCAGCAGCCGTAACAGGGATAACTATGGCTACACCTTC
once,TRBJ2-1,.,TRBV7-9,CASSGSASSYNEQFF,TGTGCCAGCAGCGGAAGCGCTAGCTCCTACAATGAGCAGTTCTTC
once,TRBJ2-1,TRBD2,TRBV6-2/TRBV6-3,CASSYLSGGAHNEQFF,TGTGCCAGCAGTTACCTCAGCGGGGGGGCACACAATGAGCAGTTCTTC
once,TRBJ2-3,TRBD2,TRBV3-1/TRBV3-2,CASSPRTSGGGDTQYF,TGTGCCAGCAGCCCCCGGACTAGCGGGGGGGGAGATACGCAGTATTTT
.,TRBJ1-2,.,TRBV19,CATHTASPPVYGYTF,TGTGCCACCCACACAGCATCCCCCCCGGTCTATGGCTACACCTTC
.,TRBJ2-7,TRBD2,TRBV11-2,CASSLQAGGGFGEQYF,TGTGCCAGCAGCTTACAGGCCGGCGGGGGGTTCGGCGAGCAGTACTTC
.,TRBJ2-2,TRBD2,TRBV5-4,CASSPWGGANTGELFF,TGTGCCAGCAGCCCATGGGGGGGGGCGAACACCGGGGAGCTGTTTTTT
.,TRBJ2-7,.,TRBV13,CATRGGRVTYEQYF,TGTGCCACCCGTGGGGGCAGGGTAACCTACGAGCAGTACTTC
.,TRBJ2-5,.,TRBV3-1/TRBV3-2,CASNSNREETQYF,TGTGCCAGCAACTCAAACAGGGAAGAGACCCAGTACTTC
.,TRBJ2-7,.,TRBV9,CASSGQDISYEQYF,TGTGCCAGCAGCGGACAGGACATTTCCTACGAGCAGTACTTC
.,TRBJ1-1,TRBD1,TRBV5-1,CASSYADRDSTEAFF,TGCGCCAGCAGCTACGCTGACAGGGATTCCACTGAAGCTTTCTTT
.,TRBJ1-2,TRBD1,TRBV6-5,CASSSRGQGVGYGYTF,TGTGCCAGCAGTTCCAGGGGGCAGGGAGTGGGCTATGGCTACACCTTC
once,TRBJ1-6,TRBD1,TRBV7-9,CASSLTGNNSPLHF,TGTGCCAGCAGTCTGACAGGGAATAATTCACCCCTCCACTTT
.,TRBJ1-2,.,TRBV7-2,CASSAARVGYGYTF,TGTGCCAGCAGCGCCGCGCGGGTTGGCTATGGCTACACCTTC
.,TRBJ2-1,TRBD2,TRBV7-3,CASSYRGGAYNEQFF,TGTGCCAGCAGCTATCGGGGGGGCGCCTACAATGAGCAGTTCTTC
.,TRBJ1-1,.,TRBV6-5,CASSPLAVNTEAFF,TGTGCCAGCAGTCCCCTGGCCGTGAACACTGAAGCTTTCTTT
.,TRBJ2-3,TRBD1,TRBV5-1,CASSSQTGPDTQYF,TGCGCCAGCAGCTCGCAGACAGGGCCAGATACGCAGTATTTT
.,TRBJ2-3,.,TRBV24-1,CATSVGQGPDTQYF,TGTGCCACCAGTGTCGGGCAGGGTCCAGATACGCAGTATTTT
.,TRBJ1-2,TRBD1,TRBV6-5,CASSTGTGRNYGYTF,TGTGCCAGCAGCACCGGGACAGGGAGGAACTATGGCTACACCTTC
.,TRBJ2-7,TRBD2,TRBV20-1,CSASQGTSSYEQYF,TGCAGTGCTAGTCAGGGGACTAGCTCCTACGAGCAGTACTTC
.,TRBJ1-1,.,TRBV2,CASSGQEAFF,TGTGCCAGCAGTGGACAGGAAGCTTTCTTT
.,TRBJ2-7,TRBD1,TRBV6-6,CASSYATGGYEQYF,TGTGCCAGCAGTTACGCGACAGGGGGTTACGAGCAGTACTTC
.,TRBJ1-5,TRBD1,TRBV18,CASSRQGRQPQHF,TGTGCCAGCTCTCGACAGGGTCGTCAGCCCCAGCATTTT
.,TRBJ2-5,.,TRBV3-1/TRBV3-2,CASSRLGVGQYF,TGTGCCAGCAGCCGCCTAGGTGTTGGCCAGTACTTC
.,TRBJ1-4,.,TRBV12-2,CASRLGSGGEKLFF,TGTGCAAGTCGCTTAGGGTCAGGGGGTGAAAAACTGTTTTTT
.,TRBJ2-1,TRBD2,TRBV11-2,CASSLETRGVNNEQFF,TGTGCCAGCAGCTTAGAAACCCGGGGGGTAAACAATGAGCAGTTCTTC
once,TRBJ2-7,.,TRBV2,CASSPAGWEQYF,TGTGCCAGCAGTCCCGCCGGGTGGGAGCAGTACTTC
.,TRBJ2-3,.,TRBV9,CASSVGSGGAADTQYF,TGTGCCAGCAGCGTAGGAAGTGGGGGGGCTGCAGATACGCAGTATTTT
.,TRBJ2-7,.,TRBV6-5,CASITPGTHEQYF,TGTGCCTCGATCACCCCGGGTACCCACGAGCAGTACTTC
.,TRBJ1-2,TRBD1,TRBV6-5,CASTPGGPPNYGYTF,TGTGCCAGCACCCCAGGGGGGCCCCCTAACTATGGCTACACCTTC
.,TRBJ2-7,TRBD1,TRBV10-3,CAISESDRDEQYF,TGTGCCATCAGTGAGTCGGACAGGGACGAGCAGTACTTC